This T cell receptor beta chain derives from a study of PD-L1 blockade in urothelial cancer. Study overall: In the patient group, most of the roughly 30 were males with bladder-origin urothelial cancer.

V dropped 3 bases and J dropped 4 bases, with 19 bases sitting between them. The CDR3 runs 17 residues. CDR1 and CDR2 from the germline V gene are MNHEY and SMNVEV (reference sequence). Measured with immunoSEQ multiplex PCR; TCRdb has only the in-frame clones, and not every one. The sample has around 100,000 clones, approximately 90% seen once; the top ten hold more than 3%. The sample's time point: peripheral blood 6 weeks after treatment start. Urothelial carcinoma in patients was locally advanced or metastatic. The TCR originated in a man in his 60s with urothelial cancer. Sample: PBMCs, taken around atezolizumab (anti-PD-L1) treatment. This sequence joins TRBV27 and TRBJ2-1; weak D call: TRBD2 (6 bases). CDR3 protein: CASSFGWEAESYNEQFF. CDR3 coding DNA: TGTGCCAGCAGTTTCGGGTGGGAGGCCGAGTCATACAATGAGCAGTTCTTC.